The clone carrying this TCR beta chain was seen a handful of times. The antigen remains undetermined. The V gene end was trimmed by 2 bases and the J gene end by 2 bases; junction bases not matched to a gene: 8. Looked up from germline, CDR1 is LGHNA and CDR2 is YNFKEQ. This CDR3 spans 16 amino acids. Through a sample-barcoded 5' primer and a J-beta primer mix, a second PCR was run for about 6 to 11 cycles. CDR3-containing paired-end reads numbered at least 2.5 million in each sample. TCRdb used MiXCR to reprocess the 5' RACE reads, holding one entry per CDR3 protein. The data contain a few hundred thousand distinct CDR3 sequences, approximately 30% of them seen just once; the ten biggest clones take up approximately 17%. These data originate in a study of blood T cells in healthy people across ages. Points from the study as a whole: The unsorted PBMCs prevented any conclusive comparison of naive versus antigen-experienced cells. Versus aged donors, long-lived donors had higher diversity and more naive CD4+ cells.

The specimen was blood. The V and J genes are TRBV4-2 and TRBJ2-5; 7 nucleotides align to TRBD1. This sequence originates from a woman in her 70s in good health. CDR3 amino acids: CASSQYDRAGQETQYF. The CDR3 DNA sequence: TGTGCCAGCAGCCAATATGACAGGGCAGGGCAAGAGACCCAGTACTTC.